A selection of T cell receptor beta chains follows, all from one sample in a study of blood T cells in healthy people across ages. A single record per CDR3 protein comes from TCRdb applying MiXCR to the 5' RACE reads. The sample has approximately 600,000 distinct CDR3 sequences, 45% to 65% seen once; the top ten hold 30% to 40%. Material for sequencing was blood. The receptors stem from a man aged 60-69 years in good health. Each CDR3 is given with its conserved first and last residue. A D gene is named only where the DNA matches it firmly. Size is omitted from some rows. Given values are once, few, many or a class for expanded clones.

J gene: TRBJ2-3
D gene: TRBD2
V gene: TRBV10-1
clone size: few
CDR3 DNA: TGCGCCAGCAGTGTTGGGAGCGGGGGGCGCGATACGCAGTATTTT
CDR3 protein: CASSVGSGGRDTQYF

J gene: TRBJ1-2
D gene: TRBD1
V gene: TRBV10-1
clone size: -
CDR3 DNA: TGCGCCAGCCCCCCGGGGGACAGGGGAGGCGATGGCTACACCTTC
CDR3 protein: CASPPGDRGGDGYTF

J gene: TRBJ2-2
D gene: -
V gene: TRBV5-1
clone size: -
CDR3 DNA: TGCGCCAGTAGACAGGAACTGAACACCGGGGAGCTGTTTTTT
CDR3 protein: CASRQELNTGELFF

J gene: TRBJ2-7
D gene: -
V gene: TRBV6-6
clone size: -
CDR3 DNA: TGTGCCAGCAGTCGGGGACGGCCCTCCTACGAGCAGTACTTC
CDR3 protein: CASSRGRPSYEQYF

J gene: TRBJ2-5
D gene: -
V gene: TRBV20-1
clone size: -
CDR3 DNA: TGCAGTGCTAGAGAGGGGGCTAGCGCGCAAGAGACCCAGTACTTC
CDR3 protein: CSAREGASAQETQYF

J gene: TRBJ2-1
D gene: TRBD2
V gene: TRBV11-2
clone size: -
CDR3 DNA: TGTGCCAGCAGCTTAGGTGGCGGGGGGGCCAGGATTGATGAGCAGTTCTTC
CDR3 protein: CASSLGGGGARIDEQFF

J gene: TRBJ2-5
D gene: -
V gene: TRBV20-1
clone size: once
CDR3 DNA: TGCAGTGCTAGAGATCGGAGACGGACTGTGGAGACCCAGTACTTC
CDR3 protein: CSARDRRRTVETQYF

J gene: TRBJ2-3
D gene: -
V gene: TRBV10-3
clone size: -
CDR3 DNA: TGTGCCATCAGTTCACAGGGACCTAGCACAGATACGCAGTATTTT
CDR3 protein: CAISSQGPSTDTQYF

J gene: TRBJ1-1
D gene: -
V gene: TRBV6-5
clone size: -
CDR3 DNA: TGTGCCAGCAGAGTGTTTGGAGGGGTAGCTTTCTTT
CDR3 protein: CASRVFGGVAFF

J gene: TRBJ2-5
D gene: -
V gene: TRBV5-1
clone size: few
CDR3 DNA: TGCGCCAGCAGGCCAGGGCAGGGGTACAATGAGCAGTACTTC
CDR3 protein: CASRPGQGYNEQYF

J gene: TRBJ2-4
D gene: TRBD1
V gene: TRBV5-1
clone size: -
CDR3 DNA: TGCGCCAGCAGCTTTACAGGGGGCGGTACGGACATTCAGTACTTC
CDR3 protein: CASSFTGGGTDIQYF

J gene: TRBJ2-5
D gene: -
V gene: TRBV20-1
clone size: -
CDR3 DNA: TGCAGTGCTAGCGTGACGGGGCGGGAGACCCAGTACTTC
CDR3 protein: CSASVTGRETQYF

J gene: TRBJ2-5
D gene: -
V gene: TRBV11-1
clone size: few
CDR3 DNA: TGTGCCAGCAGCCTACGCCCGGCGGAAGAGACCCAGTACTTC
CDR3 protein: CASSLRPAEETQYF

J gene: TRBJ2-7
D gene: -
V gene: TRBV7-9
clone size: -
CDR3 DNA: TGTGCCAGCAGTCAGATAGGCGAGCAGTACTTC
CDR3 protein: CASSQIGEQYF

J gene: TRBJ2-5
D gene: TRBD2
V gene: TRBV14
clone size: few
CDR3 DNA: TGTGCCAGCAGCCAAGATCGGGCTAGCGGGGTCGAGACCCAGTACTTC
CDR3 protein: CASSQDRASGVETQYF

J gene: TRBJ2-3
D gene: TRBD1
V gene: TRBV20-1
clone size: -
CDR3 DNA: TGCAGTGCTAGAGGTGGAGCGGACAGGGGAGATACGCAGTATTTT
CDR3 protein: CSARGGADRGDTQYF

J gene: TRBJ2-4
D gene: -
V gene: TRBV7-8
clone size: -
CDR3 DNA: TGTGCCAGCAGCTTAGCGAGGGTGTTAGCCAAAAACATTCAGTACTTC
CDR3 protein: CASSLARVLAKNIQYF

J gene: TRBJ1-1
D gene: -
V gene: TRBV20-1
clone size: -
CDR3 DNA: TGCAGTGCTAGAGAACCCAGGGTGGTTACTGAAGCTTTCTTT
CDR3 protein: CSAREPRVVTEAFF

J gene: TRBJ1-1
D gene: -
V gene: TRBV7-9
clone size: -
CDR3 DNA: TGTGCCAGCAGCTTGGGTGGGACTCGGGGGCTTACTGAAGCTTTCTTT
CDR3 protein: CASSLGGTRGLTEAFF

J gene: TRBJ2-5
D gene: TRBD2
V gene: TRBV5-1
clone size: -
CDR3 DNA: TGCGCCAGCGATAGGATAGCGGGGGTCCAAGAGACCCAGTACTTC
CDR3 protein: CASDRIAGVQETQYF

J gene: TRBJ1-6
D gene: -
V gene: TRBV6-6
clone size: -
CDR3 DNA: TGTGCCAGCAGTTTGTGGAGAGGGGCTAATTCACCCCTCCACTTT
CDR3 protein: CASSLWRGANSPLHF

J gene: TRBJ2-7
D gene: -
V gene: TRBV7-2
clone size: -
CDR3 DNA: TGTGCCAGCAGCTTAGGAGGTGTTCGTGCCTACGAGCAGTACTTC
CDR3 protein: CASSLGGVRAYEQYF